The T cell receptor (beta chain) described here comes from a study of T cell repertoires in cytomegalovirus infection. General study points: Totalled public TCR beta family frequency picked out people who carried CMV plus the relevant HLA.

MiXCR, run by TCRdb on the reads, gives a single entry per CDR3 protein. The sample lists roughly 300,000 distinct CDR3 sequences; 9% to 9.5% were seen once. This clonotype was found many times. Its antigen is unknown. V shed 6 bases and J 0 bases; nucleotides not matched to a gene: 11. CDR3 size: 17 residues. The sequence was obtained from a human donor in good health (CMV status not recorded). Some clones in this sample may be carry-over from other donors' samples. Material for sequencing was PBMCs. The rearrangement uses TRBV12-3 or TRBV12-4 and TRBJ1-1; TRBD1 aligns across 9 bases. The CDR3 here is CASRLTGTGLMNTEAFF. In DNA, the CDR3 is TGTGCCAGCAGGTTGACGGGGACAGGGCTCATGAACACTGAAGCTTTCTTT.